This entry lists 25 T cell receptor beta chains sequenced from one sample in a study of blood T cells in healthy people across ages (dated by TCRdb to about 2015). The method was 5' RACE. Sequencer: Illumina HiSeq 2500. A second about 7 to 11 cycle PCR used a sample-barcoded 5' primer and a J-beta primer mix. TCRdb itself trimmed the public reads at Q25 with fastp, ran MiXCR and retained productive beta chains. Here each entry gathers all rows of one CDR3 protein and keeps the most common genes and DNA. The sample records 750,000 to 1,000,000 distinct CDR3 sequences, 25% to 30% of which are singletons. The ten largest clones capture 9.5% to 13% of the sample. These data were likewise used in another study, on T cells of mothers and their children.

The sample was blood. The receptors were gathered from a woman aged 35 to 49 in good health.

This clonotype turned up a few times. This rearrangement joins TRBV16 to TRBJ1-2; D is unresolved. V shed 2 bases and J shed 5 bases, with 9 bases lying between them. From germline, CDR1 is KGHSY and CDR2 FQNENV. The CDR3 is made up of 13 amino acids. For the CDR3, the DNA is TGTGCCAGCAGCCAAGTGATGGAGTATGGCTACACCTTC. Residues: CASSQVMEYGYTF.

This sequence joins TRBV6-1 and TRBJ1-2; TRBD1 agrees at 9 bases. This CDR3 is built from 14 residues. The J segment lost 4 bases and the V segment lost 1 base, leaving 1 base of the junction unmatched. The V gene's germline CDR1 is MNHNS and CDR2 SASEGT. The DNA of the CDR3 is TGTGCCAGCAGTGAAGGGACAGGGGTCTATGGCTACACCTTC. It translates to CASSEGTGVYGYTF.

The rearrangement uses TRBV18 and TRBJ2-3, with D maybe TRBD1 (7 bases). CDR1 and CDR2 from the germline V gene are KGHSH and LQKENI. V lost 3 bases to trimming and J lost 1 base, with 14 bases between them. The CDR3 loop spans 16 amino acids. The DNA of the CDR3 is TGTGCCAGCTCACCGTCAGGGGGGCCTGGCACAGATACGCAGTATTTT. Protein: CASSPSGGPGTDTQYF. Complete variable domain (other parts from reference TRBV18 and TRBJ2-3): NAGVMQNPRHLVRRRGQEARLRCSPMKGHSHVYWYRQLPEEGLKFMVYLQKENIIDESGMPKERFSAEFPKEGPSILRIQQVVRGDSAAYFCASSPSGGPGTDTQYFGPGTRLTVL.

The chain combines TRBV12-3 or TRBV12-4 with TRBJ2-5, with D perhaps matching TRBD1 (6 bases). The germline V and J ends were trimmed by 6 bases and 4 bases, with 12 bases remaining between them. The CDR3 covers 13 residues. The CDR3 DNA follows: TGTGCCAGCAGCCCGGGACATCCAGAGACCCAGTACTTC. Translated, it gives CASSPGHPETQYF.

The chain couples TRBV12-3 or TRBV12-4 to TRBJ2-1; D is uncertain. V was shortened by 6 bases and J by 7 bases, with 13 bases between the two germline ends. This CDR3 has 13 residues. CDR3 sequence (DNA): TGTGCCAGCAGCATCGATAGGGTGAATGAGCAGTTCTTC. Translated, it gives CASSIDRVNEQFF.

With respect to this clonotype: This sequence may be a read error, since a much larger clone differs from it by one base. V is TRBV4-1 and J is TRBJ2-3, with TRBD1 matching 11 bases. Germline V gene sequence: CDR1 MGHRA, CDR2 YSYEKL. The CDR3 runs 15 residues. CDR3 coding DNA: TGCGCCAGCAGCCTCGGGACAGGGGGGGCAGATACGCGGTATTTT. Amino acids: CASSLGTGGADTRYF.

The V gene is TRBV15, the J gene TRBJ1-4; D call uncertain. Germline V gene lookup returns CDR1 LNHNV and CDR2 YYDKDF (reference sequence). This CDR3 region has 15 residues. V gave up 4 bases and J gave up 6 bases, with 15 bases separating them. CDR3 residues: CATSNGPDLDEKLFF. CDR3 sequence (DNA): TGTGCCACCAGCAACGGACCCGATTTGGATGAAAAACTGTTTTTT.

The J gene is TRBJ1-2, the V gene TRBV4-1; D unclear. The germline gives CDR1 MGHRA, CDR2 YSYEKL. V was shortened by 4 bases and J by 4 bases, with 16 bases between the two germline ends. The CDR3 consists of 15 residues. CDR3 residues: CASSPSGLASYGYTF. CDR3 DNA: TGCGCCAGCAGCCCATCAGGCCTGGCGAGCTATGGCTACACCTTC.

This chain uses TRBV7-2 with TRBJ2-3; tentatively, D is TRBD2 (5 bases). V was cut by 0 bases and J by 6 bases, with 13 bases left in between. Germline assignment: CDR1 SGHTA and CDR2 FQGNSA. The CDR3 is 15 residues long. This CDR3 reads CASSLAPLRDDTQYF. The CDR3 DNA sequence: TGTGCCAGCAGCTTAGCGCCCCTGAGGGATGATACGCAGTATTTT.

This clonotype was observed a handful of times. The germline gene is not matched at one end of the junction; a read error may be the cause. The chain has TRBV5-1 and TRBJ2-5; maybe TRBD1 (6 bases). Germline lookup yields CDR1 SGHRS and CDR2 YFSETQ. The CDR3 totals 16 residues. The CDR3 DNA follows: TGCGCCAGCAGCTTCACCGGGACAACGTACCAAAAGACCCAGTACTTC. As protein: CASSFTGTTYQKTQYF.

This clonotype was counted only a few times. The CDR3 DNA sequence: TGCGCCAGCAGCTTGGGGAGGGGATACATGAACACTGAAGCTTTCTTT. As protein: CASSLGRGYMNTEAFF. The J gene is TRBJ1-1, the V gene TRBV5-1, with D maybe TRBD1 (5 bases). Trimming took 0 bases from V and 0 from J, leaving 12 bases between them. Germline loops: CDR1 SGHRS, CDR2 YFSETQ. This CDR3 is 16 amino acids long.

Only a few counts were recorded for this clonotype. This rearrangement joins TRBV20-1 to TRBJ2-5; D may be TRBD2 (6 bases). Germline V gene sequence: CDR1 DFQATT, CDR2 SNEGSKA (reference sequence). V shed 5 bases and J shed 5 bases, with 15 bases lying between them. The CDR3 totals 13 residues. CDR3 bases: TGCAGTGCTCCCGGGGGAATCCGGGAGACCCAGTACTTC. Amino acids: CSAPGGIRETQYF.

The gene calls are TRBV4-3 and TRBJ1-2; 8 nucleotides align to TRBD1. Germline values: CDR1 LGHNA, CDR2 YSLEER. The CDR3 totals 15 residues. V lost 3 bases to trimming and J lost 5 bases; unmatched junction nucleotides: 8. CDR3 protein: CASSHEGQGGYGYTF. CDR3 DNA sequence: TGCGCCAGCAGCCACGAAGGACAGGGAGGTTATGGCTACACCTTC.

This clonotype has a handful of counts. The gene calls are TRBV5-1 and TRBJ2-5; 7 nucleotides agree with TRBD1. The trim removed 6 bases at V and 0 bases at J, leaving 8 bases unmatched. Germline V gives CDR1 SGHRS, CDR2 YFSETQ. The CDR3 has 15 amino acids. CDR3 DNA: TGCGCCAGCACTCTTTGGACAGGAGACCAAGAGACCCAGTACTTC. It translates to CASTLWTGDQETQYF.

This clonotype was detected ten times or more. This sequence joins TRBV30 and TRBJ2-1; D is unclear. Germline lookup yields CDR1 GTSNPN and CDR2 SVGIG (reference sequence). With 0 bases removed from V and 6 bases from J, the gap between germline ends came to 6 bases. The CDR3 runs 12 residues. The CDR3 reads CAWSVSANEQFF. The CDR3 region has the DNA TGTGCCTGGAGTGTGTCAGCCAATGAGCAGTTCTTC. Looking up the rest from reference TRBV30 and TRBJ2-1 gives the full variable domain: SQTIHQWPATLVQPVGSPLSLECTVEGTSNPNLYWYRQAAGRGLQLLFYSVGIGQISSEVPQNLSASRPQDRQFILSSKKLLLSDSGFYLCAWSVSANEQFFGPGTRLTVL.

The chain couples TRBV20-1 to TRBJ1-1; 8 positions agree with TRBD1. This CDR3 is built from 15 residues. V dropped 3 bases and J dropped 0; count of bases not matched to a gene: 6. Germline V lookup: CDR1 DFQATT, CDR2 SNEGSKA (reference sequence). The CDR3 DNA is TGCAGTGCTAGTTGGGACAGGAAATTGAACACTGAAGCTTTCTTT. Its translation is CSASWDRKLNTEAFF.

This clonotype was detected a few times. The gene calls are TRBV4-2 and TRBJ1-1, with 8 nucleotides matching TRBD1. CDR3 length: 16 amino acids. Losses at the gene ends were 0 bases for V and 0 bases for J; bases not matched to a gene: 3. CDR1 and CDR2 from the germline V gene are LGHNA and YNFKEQ. This chain's CDR3 is CASSQEGTGLNTEAFF. In DNA, the CDR3 is TGTGCCAGCAGCCAAGAGGGGACAGGTCTGAACACTGAAGCTTTCTTT.

This clonotype was seen many times. This chain links TRBV3-1 with TRBJ2-1, with 7 bases matching TRBD1. Per germline, CDR1 LGHDT and CDR2 YNNKEL (reference sequence). V shed 4 bases and J 12 bases; nucleotides not matched to a gene: 12. The CDR3 has 14 amino acids. CDR3 amino acids: CASSLTGLDSGQFF. DNA for the CDR3: TGTGCCAGCAGCCTGACAGGGTTGGACTCTGGGCAGTTCTTC.

This clonotype was picked up a small number of times. This sequence joins TRBV5-1 and TRBJ1-1, with a possible D match to TRBD1 (6 bases). CDR3 length: 16 amino acids. CDR1 and CDR2 (germline): SGHRS, YFSETQ. Trimming removed 3 bases at V and 1 base at J, with 16 bases between. The CDR3 DNA sequence: TGCGCCAGCAGCTCCCCTGGGGGCGGGGGGAACACTGAAGCTTTCTTT. Amino acid sequence: CASSSPGGGGNTEAFF.

This clonotype was recorded a few times. J is TRBJ2-3 and V is TRBV7-2; D is unresolved. V was clipped by 8 bases and J by 3 bases, with 6 bases between them. The CDR3 has 11 residues. The germline gives CDR1 SGHTA, CDR2 FQGNSA. The CDR3 DNA is TGTGCCAGCGCCCATACAGATACGCAGTATTTT. Translated: CASAHTDTQYF.

This clonotype was observed once. Since a much larger clone is just one base distant, this may be a read error. The chain carries TRBV29-1 and TRBJ2-5; 8 positions agree with TRBD2. V lost 3 bases, J lost 4 bases, and 7 bases stayed unmatched. The length of the CDR3 is 14 residues. The germline CDR1 and CDR2 sequences are SQVTM and ANQGSEA. The CDR3 bases are TGCAGCGTTGAGTGGGGGACTAGTCGAGAGACCCAGTACTTC. Translation: CSVEWGTSRETQYF.

The V call is TRBV29-1, the J call TRBJ1-2; no clear D gene. CDR3 size: 13 residues. Germline lookup yields CDR1 SQVTM and CDR2 ANQGSEA. V lost 6 bases, J lost 4 bases, and 15 bases lay in between. The chain's CDR3 is CSVSREEGYGYTF. The CDR3 DNA is TGCAGCGTCTCTCGGGAAGAGGGCTATGGCTACACCTTC.

This clonotype has a handful of counts. This chain uses TRBV5-4 with TRBJ2-5; 7 bases are shared with TRBD2. Trimming cost V 4 bases and J 9 bases; bases outside gene matches: 9. This CDR3 spans 13 amino acids. CDR1 SGHNT and CDR2 YYREEE come from the germline V gene (reference sequence). For the CDR3, the DNA is TGTGCCAGCAGCGGGTGGAGCAGCGGGGCCCAGTACTTC. Protein sequence: CASSGWSSGAQYF.

Only a few counts were recorded for this clonotype. V usage is TRBV19 and J usage is TRBJ1-1, with D unclear. Trimming removed 6 bases at V and 0 bases at J, with 5 bases between. CDR1 and CDR2 (germline): LNHDA, SQIVND (reference sequence). The CDR3 contains 12 residues. DNA for the CDR3: TGTGCCAGTAGGGATATGAACACTGAAGCTTTCTTT. Its translation: CASRDMNTEAFF. The full variable domain, its missing parts supplied by reference TRBV19 and TRBJ1-1, is DGGITQSPKYLFRKEGQNVTLSCEQNLNHDAMYWYRQDPGQGLRLIYYSQIVNDFQKGDIAEGYSVSREKKESFPLTVTSAQKNPTAFYLCASRDMNTEAFFGQGTRLTVV.

CDR3 region: CASSYSGGWEKLFF. Written as DNA, the CDR3 is TGTGCCAGCAGTTACTCCGGGGGCTGGGAAAAACTGTTTTTT. This chain uses TRBV6-5 with TRBJ1-4; TRBD1 might be the D (6 bases). Trimming cost V 0 bases and J 8 bases, with 10 bases left between them. CDR3 size: 14 residues. CDR1 and CDR2 from the germline V gene are MNHEY and SVGAGI.